The rows below give T cell receptor beta chains drawn from one sample of a study of CD8 T cells in ankylosing spondylitis. TCRdb used MiXCR to reprocess the 5' RACE reads, holding one entry per CDR3 protein. The data show under 200,000 distinct CDR3 sequences, approximately 9.9% seen once. The sequencing input was blood, either unsorted or a sorted T cell fraction (not recorded which). Receptors originate from a female donor with ankylosing spondylitis or in good health (not recorded which). CDR3s leave out the opening cysteine and the closing phenylalanine or tryptophan. A D gene is named only where the DNA matches it firmly.

TRBV4-1	TRBJ2-2	TRBD1	ASSPVSGTGSGELF
TRBV7-2	TRBJ2-7	.	ASQPKGPEGYEQY
TRBV24-1	TRBJ2-7	.	ATSDLHQGPYSYEQY
TRBV7-9	TRBJ2-3	.	ASSVRGGRDTQY
TRBV3-1	TRBJ2-7	TRBD2	ASSQDIASGAYEQY
TRBV7-2	TRBJ2-1	TRBD2	ASSPGPAGLF
TRBV6-5	TRBJ1-4	.	ASRQGGVGEKLF
TRBV27	TRBJ2-2	.	ASSPPQALNTGELF
TRBV9	TRBJ1-2	.	ASSAATTGYT
TRBV6-5	TRBJ2-3	.	ASSYGAGTDTQY
TRBV24-1	TRBJ2-4	TRBD2	ATRPGGELAKNIQY
TRBV12-3/TRBV12-4	TRBJ2-5	.	ASSLWGAETQY
TRBV27	TRBJ2-5	TRBD2	ASSSSGRGGETQY
TRBV5-1	TRBJ1-1	.	ASSFSGGDTEAF
TRBV6-2/TRBV6-3	TRBJ1-2	.	ASSYGILTYGYT
TRBV20-1	TRBJ2-2	TRBD2	SASEREPGELF
TRBV7-2	TRBJ1-3	.	ASSYRGAGNTIY
TRBV28	TRBJ2-7	.	ASSFPSGSYEQY
TRBV20-1	TRBJ2-2	.	SARQGGSGELF
TRBV9	TRBJ2-7	TRBD2	ASSVAGGTYEQY
TRBV4-3	TRBJ2-1	.	ASSRGVTLANEQF
TRBV7-9	TRBJ2-1	.	ASSSLGRYNEQF
TRBV7-2	TRBJ2-3	TRBD2	ASSFNSGTTDTQY
TRBV10-2	TRBJ1-5	.	ASSDRGRNQPQH
TRBV9	TRBJ2-1	.	ASSGGYPRYNEQF
TRBV6-5	TRBJ2-3	.	ASSYAGAEDTQY
TRBV9	TRBJ1-1	.	ASSVTAGAEAF